Given below is one T cell receptor (beta chain) in context. The sample is drawn from a study of blood T cell repertoires in COVID-19. Study information: COVID-19 samples from acute and convalescent phases originated in the United States, Italy and Spain. PBMCs, B-cell-depleted T cells, or T cells provided the cDNA or gDNA that made up the material.

Produced via immunoSEQ multiplex PCR; TCRdb's table is partial and in-frame only. This table holds some 170,000 clones, about 81% found once. The J segment lost 8 bases and the V segment lost 1 base, leaving 6 bases of the junction unmatched. CDR1 and CDR2 (germline): LGHNA, YNFKEQ. This CDR3 contains 15 residues. The sample taken for sequencing was peripheral blood. This chain links TRBV4-2 with TRBJ2-1, with 9 bases that match TRBD2. The receptor was derived from a woman between 70 and 85 years old with acute or convalescent COVID-19. CDR3 sequence: CASSQAAGGDYEQFF. In DNA, the CDR3 is TGTGCCAGCAGCCAAGCAGCGGGGGGTGATTATGAGCAGTTCTTC.